The present TCR beta chain was sequenced within a study of CD8 T cells in ankylosing spondylitis. General study points: Disease-linked clones had a CD8+ phenotype and relatively low frequency in peripheral blood.

From germline, CDR1 is SGHDN and CDR2 FVKESK. Between the trimmed V and J ends, which lost 1 base and 0 bases, there was a span of 12 bases. The CDR3 runs 16 residues. TCRdb called the 5' RACE reads again in MiXCR, with one record for every CDR3 protein. This table holds approximately 250,000 distinct CDR3 sequences, around 8% found once. This clonotype was detected many times. What it binds is not known. The chain uses TRBV14 and TRBJ1-1, with D uncertain. The sequenced sample was blood, either unsorted or a sorted T cell fraction (not recorded which). The receptor comes from a female donor with ankylosing spondylitis or in good health (not recorded which). Written as DNA, the CDR3 is TGTGCCAGCAGCCAAGCGGCCGGGTCGGTGAACACTGAAGCTTTCTTT. This gives the protein CASSQAAGSVNTEAFF. The full variable domain, with the rest looked up from reference TRBV14 and TRBJ1-1, is EAGVTQFPSHSVIEKGQTVTLRCDPISGHDNLYWYRRVMGKEIKFLLHFVKESKQDESGMPNNRFLAERTGGTYSTLKVQPAELEDSGVYFCASSQAAGSVNTEAFFGQGTRLTVV.